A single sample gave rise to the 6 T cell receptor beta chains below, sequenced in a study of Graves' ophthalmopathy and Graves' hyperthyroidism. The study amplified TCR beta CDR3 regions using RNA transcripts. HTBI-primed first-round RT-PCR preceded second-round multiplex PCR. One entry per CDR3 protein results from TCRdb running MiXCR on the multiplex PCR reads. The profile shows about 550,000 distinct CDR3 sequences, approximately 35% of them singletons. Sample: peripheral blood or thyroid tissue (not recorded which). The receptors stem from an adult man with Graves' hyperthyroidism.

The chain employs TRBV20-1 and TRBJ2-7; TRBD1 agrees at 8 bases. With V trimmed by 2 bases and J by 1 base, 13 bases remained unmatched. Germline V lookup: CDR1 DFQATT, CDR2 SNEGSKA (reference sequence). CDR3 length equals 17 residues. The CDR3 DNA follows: TGCAGTGCTAGATGGGGACAGGCCAATTTCCCTTCCTACGAGCAGTACTTC. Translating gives CSARWGQANFPSYEQYF.

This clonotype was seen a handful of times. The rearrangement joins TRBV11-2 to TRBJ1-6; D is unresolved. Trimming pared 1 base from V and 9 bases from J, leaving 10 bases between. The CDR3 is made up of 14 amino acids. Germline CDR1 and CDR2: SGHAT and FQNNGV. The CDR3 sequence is CASSLGTSGSPLHF. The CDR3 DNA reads TGTGCCAGCAGCTTAGGGACGTCTGGTTCACCCCTCCACTTT.

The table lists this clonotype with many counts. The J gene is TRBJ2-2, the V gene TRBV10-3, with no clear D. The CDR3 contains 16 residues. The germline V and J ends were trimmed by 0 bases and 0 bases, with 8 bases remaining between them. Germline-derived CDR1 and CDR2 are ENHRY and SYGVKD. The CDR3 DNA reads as TGTGCCATCAGTGAGTCTGAAGGGACGAACACCGGGGAGCTGTTTTTT. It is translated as CAISESEGTNTGELFF.

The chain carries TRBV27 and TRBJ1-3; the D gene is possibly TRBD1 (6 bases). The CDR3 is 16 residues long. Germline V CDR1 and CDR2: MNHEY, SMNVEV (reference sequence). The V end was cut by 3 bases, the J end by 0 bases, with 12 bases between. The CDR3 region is CASSFSRGLSGNTIYF. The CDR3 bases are TGTGCCAGCAGTTTTTCCAGGGGCCTCTCTGGAAACACCATATATTTT.

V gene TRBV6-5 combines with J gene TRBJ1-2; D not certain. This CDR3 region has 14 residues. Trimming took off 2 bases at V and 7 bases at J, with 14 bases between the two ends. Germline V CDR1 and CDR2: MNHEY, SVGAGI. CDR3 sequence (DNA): TGTGCCAGCAGTTACCCGGGCCACCCGACTGGCTACACCTTC. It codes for CASSYPGHPTGYTF.

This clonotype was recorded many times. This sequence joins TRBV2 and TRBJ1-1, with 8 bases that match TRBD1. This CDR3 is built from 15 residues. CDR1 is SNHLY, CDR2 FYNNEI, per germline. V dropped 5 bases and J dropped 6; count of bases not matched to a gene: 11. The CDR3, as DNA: TGTGCCAGCAGTAAAAACGGACAGGGTAGGTCTGAAGCTTTCTTT. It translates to CASSKNGQGRSEAFF.